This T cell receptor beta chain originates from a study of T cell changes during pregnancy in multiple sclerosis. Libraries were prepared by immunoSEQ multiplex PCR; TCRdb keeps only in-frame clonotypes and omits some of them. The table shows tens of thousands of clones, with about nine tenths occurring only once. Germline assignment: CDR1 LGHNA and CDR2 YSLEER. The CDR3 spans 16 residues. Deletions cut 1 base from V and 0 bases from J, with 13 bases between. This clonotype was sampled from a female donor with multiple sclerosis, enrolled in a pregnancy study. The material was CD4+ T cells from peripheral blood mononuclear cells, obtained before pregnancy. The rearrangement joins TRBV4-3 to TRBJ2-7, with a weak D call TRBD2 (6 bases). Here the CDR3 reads CASSQGTGLSSYEQYF. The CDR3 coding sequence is TGCGCCAGCAGCCAAGGGACGGGACTCTCCTCCTACGAGCAGTACTTC.